This TCR beta chain was found in a study of healthy donors' naive CD4 and CD8 T cells. Study-level results: Positive CDR3 charge linked to CD4+ cells, negative to CD8+ cells. Bulk sequencing left alpha and beta chains unpaired. A reported CD4+/CD8+ bias affected most V and J genes in naive cells.

Naive CD4+ cells were sorted as CD4+CD8-CD45RO-CD45RA+; naive CD8+ as CD8+CD4-CD45RA+CD27bright. The CDR3 has 11 residues. V lost 4 bases and J lost 7, with 7 bases in between. CDR1 is SQVTM, CDR2 ANQGSEA, per germline. A linear amplification protocol produced the TCR libraries from about 0.45 ug of total RNA. TCRdb itself ran the reads through MiXCR, one entry per CDR3 protein. The sample shows roughly 200,000 distinct CDR3 sequences, 65% to 80% of them seen only once. There are a few counts of this clonotype. Its antigen is unknown. The receptor was derived from a pool of human donors in good health; the sample pools cells from several healthy donors. The rearrangement links TRBV29-1 to TRBJ2-2; D gene ambiguous. Sequencing used naive CD4+ and CD8+ T cells sorted from blood, pooled from several donors. As DNA, the CDR3 is TGCAGCGTTGGGTGGAACGGGGAGCTGTTTTTT. Amino acid sequence: CSVGWNGELFF.